The source of this TCR beta chain is a study of response to subunit inactivated influenza vaccine. The CDR3 contains 14 residues. V was shortened by 6 bases and J by 0 bases, with 12 bases between the two germline ends. Germline V gene lookup returns CDR1 SQVTM and CDR2 ANQGSEA. General study results and limits: Each seasonal influenza vaccination recruits few new T cells, the authors suggested.

Turning to this clonotype: Its antigen is as yet unknown.

TCRdb redid the calling of the RT-PCR reads with MiXCR, one entry per CDR3 protein. The table records about 830,000 distinct CDR3 sequences, roughly 20% of them present only once. This TCR derives from a man in his fifties who received an inactivated influenza vaccine. This chain connects TRBV29-1 to TRBJ2-1; D ambiguous. The sample here was PBMCs from blood, taken 4 to 6 days after vaccination. The CDR3 sequence: CSVTRGSSYNEQFF. CDR3 coding DNA: TGCAGCGTCACACGCGGCAGCTCCTACAATGAGCAGTTCTTC.